The clone carrying this TCR beta chain was counted a single time. This sample is drawn from a study of technical replicates of blood from several donors. The ends lost 6 bases at V and 1 base at J; junction bases unmatched: 9. The CDR3 extends over 16 amino acids. The V gene's germline CDR1 is MGHRA and CDR2 YSYEKL. Repertoires were generated with immunoSEQ multiplex PCR, while TCRdb's copy carries only in-frame clones and drops some. The data hold about 80,000 clones, with 95% to 97% observed a single time. What was sequenced was T cells isolated from PBMCs. The chain has TRBV4-1 and TRBJ2-3; TRBD2 aligns across 8 bases. This clonotype was sampled from a human donor in good health. The CDR3 loop is CASSLTSARGTDTQYF. DNA for the CDR3: TGCGCCAGCAGTCTGACTAGCGCTAGAGGCACAGATACGCAGTATTTT.